Below are 27 T cell receptor beta chains sequenced from a single sample in a study of CD8+CD57+ T cells in acquired aplastic anemia. Researchers used genomic DNA as the template to profile TCR beta VDJ and CDR3. A single record per CDR3 protein comes from TCRdb applying MiXCR to the reads. The sample lists around 400,000 distinct CDR3 sequences, about two thirds occurring once. Material for sequencing was sorted CD4+, CD8+, or CD8+CD57+ T cells (not recorded which) from PBMCs. The receptor source for this set is a human donor in good health, serving as a control.

About this clonotype: The CDR3 ends on some other residue instead of the conserved phenylalanine or tryptophan, so this is likely a read error. The DNA is left out, because the CDR3 cannot be placed on it with certainty; the CDR3 is given as TCRdb lists it. The chain employs TRBV7-9 and TRBJ1-6; the table's TRBD1 call for D was not verified on the DNA. The CDR3 length is 13 residues, termini included. Germline CDR1 and CDR2: SEHNR and FQNEAQ (reference sequence). The CDR3 reads CASSFANGNTGQL.

The V and J genes are TRBV7-8 and TRBJ1-1, with TRBD1 matching 8 bases. The CDR3 runs to 16 residues. V shed 5 bases and J 1 base; nucleotides not matched to a gene: 9. Per the germline V gene, CDR1 is SGHVS and CDR2 is FQNEAQ. DNA of the CDR3: TGTGCCAGCAGCAAAGCCCCCGGGACAGGGAACACTGAAGCTTTCTTT. Its translation is CASSKAPGTGNTEAFF.

The chain has TRBV11-2 and TRBJ2-3; D possibly corresponds to TRBD2 (6 bases). This CDR3 spans 16 amino acids. The V gene lost 9 bases and the J gene lost 10 bases, with 29 bases spanning the gap. CDR1 is SGHAT, CDR2 FQNNGV, per germline. DNA of the CDR3: TGTGCCAGTAGCCCCTGGGGAGGCACCAGCACCTACGCGCAGTATTTT. Encoded protein: CASSPWGGTSTYAQYF. Looking up the rest from reference TRBV11-2 and TRBJ2-3 gives the full variable domain: EAGVAQSPRYKIIEKRQSVAFWCNPISGHATLYWYQQILGQGPKLLIQFQNNGVVDDSQLPKDRFSAERLKGVDSTLKIQPAKLEDSAVYLCASSPWGGTSTYAQYFGPGTRLTVL.

The chain uses TRBV5-4 and TRBJ1-1; tentatively, D is TRBD1 (5 bases). Germline V gives CDR1 SGHNT, CDR2 YYREEE (reference sequence). The CDR3 is 17 amino acids. Trimming took 0 bases from V and 0 from J, leaving 15 bases between them. DNA for the CDR3: TGTGCCAGCAGCTTGGCTCGGGGGGACCCCTTGAACACTGAAGCTTTCTTT. Amino acid sequence: CASSLARGDPLNTEAFF.

This clonotype showed up many times. V and J are TRBV15 and TRBJ1-3; D is possibly TRBD1 (5 bases). This CDR3 is 14 amino acids long. With 3 bases removed from V and 3 bases from J, the gap between germline ends came to 9 bases. The germline V gene has CDR1 LNHNV and CDR2 YYDKDF (reference sequence). The CDR3 nucleotides read TGTGCCACCAGCAGGGGGACGGTTGGAAACACCATATATTTT. It specifies CATSRGTVGNTIYF. Combining the CDR3 with reference TRBV15 and TRBJ1-3 gives the whole variable domain DAMVIQNPRYQVTQFGKPVTLSCSQTLNHNVMYWYQQKSSQAPKLLFHYYDKDFNNEADTPDNFQSRRPNTSFCFLDIRSPGLGDTAMYLCATSRGTVGNTIYFGEGSWLTVV.

This sequence joins TRBV7-3 and TRBJ2-3, with a possible D match to TRBD2 (7 bases). This CDR3 has 15 residues. Deletions cut 5 bases from V and 4 bases from J, with 16 bases between. CDR1 is SGHTA and CDR2 is FQGTGA in the germline V gene. CDR3 region: CASSPTGGHADTQYF. The CDR3 nucleotides are TGTGCCAGCAGCCCCACGGGGGGCCACGCAGATACGCAGTATTTT.

The sample holds a few counts of this clonotype. The J gene is TRBJ2-5, the V gene TRBV24-1; no clear D gene. The germline V gene has CDR1 KGHDR and CDR2 SFDVKD. The V gene lost 5 bases and the J gene lost 4 bases, with 4 bases spanning the gap. CDR3 size: 11 residues. CDR3 bases: TGTGCCACCAGTGTGGGAGAGACCCAGTACTTC. It translates to CATSVGETQYF.

In this sample, this clonotype turned up many times. The rearrangement uses TRBV12-3 or TRBV12-4 and TRBJ1-1; 7 positions match TRBD1. This CDR3 is built from 13 residues. The V gene end was trimmed by 6 bases and the J gene end by 1 base; junction bases not matched to a gene: 2. CDR3 region: CASRGTANTEAFF. In nucleotides, the CDR3 is TGTGCCAGCAGGGGGACAGCGAACACTGAAGCTTTCTTT.

Note on this clonotype: The CDR3 does not end in the conserved phenylalanine or tryptophan, so this is likely a read error. The DNA is omitted, as the CDR3 cannot be located on it reliably, and the CDR3 follows TCRdb's listing. This chain uses TRBV2 with TRBJ1-3. The germline V gene encodes CDR1 SNHLY and CDR2 FYNNEI. Termini included, the CDR3 measures 16 amino acids. CDR3 region: CASNMMRANYGYTFCS.

Remarks on this clonotype: A junction boundary mismatches the germline segment, possibly from a read error. J is TRBJ2-7 and V is TRBV7-2, with D unclear. The germline V gene has CDR1 SGHTA and CDR2 FQGNSA. This CDR3 has 14 residues. CDR3 residues: CASSSTYGEYEQDF. The CDR3 coding sequence is TGTGCCAGCAGCTCCACATACGGCGAGTACGAGCAGGACTTC. Full variable domain (remainder filled in from reference TRBV7-2 and TRBJ2-7): GAGVSQSPSNKVTEKGKDVELRCDPISGHTALYWYRQSLGQGLEFLIYFQGNSAPDKSGLPSDRFSAERTGGSVSTLTIQRTQQEDSAVYLCASSSTYGEYEQDFGPGTRLTVT.

This clonotype showed up just once. The rearrangement joins TRBV12-3 or TRBV12-4 to TRBJ1-1, with TRBD1 matching 7 bases. This CDR3 has 15 residues. J gave up 2 bases and V 4 bases, and 7 bases lay outside the gene matches. CDR3 in amino acids: CASSWKDRTNTEAFF. CDR3 nucleotide sequence: TGTGCCAGCAGTTGGAAGGACAGGACCAACACTGAAGCTTTCTTT.

Concerning this clonotype: Relative to the germline gene, one junction end is altered; a read error may explain this. The rearrangement uses TRBV15 and TRBJ1-6; weak D call: TRBD1 (5 bases). The length of the CDR3 is 14 residues. In germline, CDR1 is LNHNV, CDR2 YYDKDF (reference sequence). The CDR3 bases are TGTGCCAGCAGCGGAGGACATGGGGCTTCACCCCTCCACTTT. Protein: CASSGGHGASPLHF.

This clonotype was seen more than once but under ten times. V usage is TRBV7-3 and J usage is TRBJ2-7; 7 bases fit TRBD1. Germline lookup yields CDR1 SGHTA and CDR2 FQGTGA. The CDR3 runs 10 residues. CDR3 coding DNA: TGTGCCAGCAGTCCCGACAGGGTTGAAGTC. Amino acid sequence: CASSPDRVEV.

The chain employs TRBV9 and TRBJ2-5; weak D call: TRBD2 (6 bases). The V and J ends lost 0 bases and 10 bases respectively, with 16 bases between them. This CDR3 has 14 residues. The germline CDR1 and CDR2 sequences are SGDLS and YYNGEE. CDR3 amino acids: CASSVANGGGDQYF. CDR3 sequence (DNA): TGTGCCAGCAGCGTAGCTAACGGCGGAGGGGACCAGTACTTC.

The chain is built from TRBV7-4 and TRBJ1-6; the D gene is possibly TRBD1 (6 bases). CDR1 and CDR2 (germline): SGHVT, SQSDAQ. This CDR3 has 14 amino acids. Trimming shortened V by 9 bases and J by 19 bases, and 28 bases separated the two germline ends. The CDR3 is CASSVTGSNSPQHF. In nucleotides, the CDR3 is TGTGCCAGTAGTGTGACAGGCTCCAATTCACCCCAGCACTTT. Supplemented by reference TRBV7-4 and TRBJ1-6, the full variable domain reads GAGVSQSPRYKVAKRGRDVALRCDSISGHVTLYWYRQTLGQGSEVLTYSQSDAQRDKSGRPSGRFSAERPERSVSTLKIQRTEQGDSAVYLCASSVTGSNSPQHFGNGTRLTVT.

This clonotype has only a few counts. The J gene is TRBJ1-2, the V gene TRBV19, with 8 bases that match TRBD1. CDR1 is LNHDA and CDR2 is SQIVND in the germline V gene (reference sequence). CDR3 length equals 16 residues. Germline trimming cut 9 bases from V and 8 bases from J; bases unmatched to any gene: 20. CDR3 residues: CASSAPTIDRGAGYTF. CDR3 bases: TGTGCCAGCTCAGCACCGACCATAGACAGGGGAGCGGGCTACACCTTC. The variable domain in full, completed from reference TRBV19 and TRBJ1-2, reads DGGITQSPKYLFRKEGQNVTLSCEQNLNHDAMYWYRQDPGQGLRLIYYSQIVNDFQKGDIAEGYSVSREKKESFPLTVTSAQKNPTAFYLCASSAPTIDRGAGYTFGSGTRLTVV.

This clonotype was seen repeatedly, ten times or more. The rearrangement joins TRBV20-1 to TRBJ2-5; 11 positions match TRBD2. The V segment lost 5 bases and the J segment 2 bases; nucleotides outside the gene matches: 4. Germline assignment: CDR1 DFQATT and CDR2 SNEGSKA (reference sequence). The CDR3 extends over 14 amino acids. CDR3 nucleotides: TGCAGTGCTCGACTAGCGGGATCTCAAGAGACCCAGTACTTC. It codes for CSARLAGSQETQYF.

This chain connects TRBV20-1 to TRBJ1-6; no clear D gene. Deletions cut 5 bases from V and 9 bases from J, with 20 bases between. Germline CDR1 and CDR2: DFQATT and SNEGSKA (reference sequence). This CDR3 is 15 amino acids long. DNA of the CDR3: TGCAGTGCTTCCAGTAGTATCAATCAGCGTTCACCCCTCCACTTT. The encoded protein is CSASSSINQRSPLHF.

Ten or more counts support this clonotype. V gene TRBV19 combines with J gene TRBJ1-4; a possible D gene is TRBD1 (5 bases). Germline CDR1 LNHDA, CDR2 SQIVND (reference sequence). This CDR3 comprises 14 residues. The V end was cut by 9 bases, the J end by 0 bases, with 11 bases between. The chain's CDR3 is CASRGTATNEKLFF. The CDR3 nucleotides are TGTGCCAGCCGGGGGACCGCAACTAATGAAAAACTGTTTTTT.

About this clonotype: At one end the junction does not follow the germline gene, possibly because of a read error. The gene calls are TRBV7-3 and TRBJ2-1; perhaps D is TRBD1 or TRBD2 (7 bases each). This CDR3 region has 15 residues. Germline CDR1 and CDR2: SGHTA and FQGTGA. CDR3 protein: CASRSGGGSYNEQFF. The CDR3 bases are TGTGCTAGCAGGTCAGGGGGAGGGTCCTACAATGAGCAGTTCTTC. Using reference TRBV7-3 and TRBJ2-1 for the parts outside the CDR3, the full variable domain is GAGVSQTPSNKVTEKGKYVELRCDPISGHTALYWYRQSLGQGPEFLIYFQGTGAADDSGLPNDRFFAVRPEGSVSTLKIQRTERGDSAVYLCASRSGGGSYNEQFFGPGTRLTVL.

The table lists this clonotype with a count of one. A junction end diverges from the germline sequence, so it may reflect a read error. The CDR3: CASTAATSGIETQYF. The DNA of the CDR3 is TGCGCCAGCACAGCGGCGACTAGCGGGATTGAGACCCAGTACTTC. J is TRBJ2-5 and V is TRBV5-5; 11 bases match TRBD2. The germline gives CDR1 SGHKS, CDR2 YYEKEE (reference sequence). This CDR3 region has 15 residues.

Comments on this clonotype: The CDR3 does not close with the conserved phenylalanine or tryptophan, likely indicating a read error. No DNA is shown, since the ends of the CDR3 on it are uncertain; the CDR3 is the one TCRdb lists. The V gene is TRBV7-3, the J gene TRBJ2-5; the table's TRBD2 call for D was not verified on the DNA. Germline V gives CDR1 SGHTA, CDR2 FQGTGA. With termini counted, the CDR3 has 13 amino acids. Here the CDR3 reads CASSPYSGGALQC.

In this sample, this clonotype turned up many times. This sequence joins TRBV6-2 or TRBV6-3 and TRBJ1-2, with 10 bases lining up with TRBD1. The length of the CDR3 is 13 residues. Germline V lookup: CDR1 MNHEY, CDR2 SVGEGT. With 5 bases clipped from V and 7 bases from J, the junction kept 4 bases outside the gene matches. The CDR3 region is CASSDRGHGGYTF. The CDR3 DNA reads TGTGCCAGCAGTGACAGGGGGCATGGTGGCTACACCTTC.

The chain links TRBV9 to TRBJ1-3; 7 nucleotides agree with TRBD1. The CDR3 runs to 16 residues. Losses at the gene ends were 0 bases for V and 0 bases for J; bases not matched to a gene: 3. Germline CDR1 and CDR2: SGDLS and YYNGEE. The chain's CDR3 is CASSVDGTDSGNTIYF. In nucleotides, the CDR3 is TGTGCCAGCAGCGTAGATGGGACAGACTCTGGAAACACCATATATTTT.

This clonotype turned up a few times. The chain joins TRBV15 to TRBJ2-3; 7 bases align to TRBD1. After removal of 2 bases from V and 4 bases from J, the junction contained 9 bases not matched to a gene. There are 16 residues in the CDR3. Per the germline V gene, CDR1 is LNHNV and CDR2 is YYDKDF (reference sequence). Here the CDR3 DNA reads TGTGCCACCAGCAGAACGGAGAGGCAGGGGGCAGATACGCAGTATTTT. It specifies CATSRTERQGADTQYF.

Turning to this clonotype: Because the CDR3's place on the DNA is in doubt, the DNA is left out and the CDR3 is given as listed by TCRdb. V gene TRBV5-4 combines with J gene TRBJ1-1. Germline V gene lookup returns CDR1 SGHNT and CDR2 YYREEE (reference sequence). Both ends counted, the CDR3 spans 16 residues. The CDR3 sequence: CASSFGTGIMNTEASF.

With regard to this clonotype: Mismatch with germline at one junction end may stem from a read error. This rearrangement joins TRBV7-8 to TRBJ2-7; D may be TRBD2 (6 bases). The CDR3 is made up of 11 amino acids. Germline V CDR1 and CDR2: SGHVS, FQNEAQ. The CDR3, as DNA: TGCAGTGCCTGGCGGGGCTACGAGCAGTACTTC. It encodes CSAWRGYEQYF. The whole variable domain, filled in from reference TRBV7-8 and TRBJ2-7, reads GAGVSQSPRYKVAKRGQDVALRCDPISGHVSLFWYQQALGQGPEFLTYFQNEAQLDKSGLPSDRFFAERPEGSVSTLKIQRTQQEDSAVYLCSAWRGYEQYFGPGTRLTVT.